These T cell receptor beta chains were read from a single sample in a study of response to subunit inactivated influenza vaccine. TCRdb reanalysed the RT-PCR reads using MiXCR and keeps one entry per CDR3 protein. The sample records some 500,000 distinct CDR3 sequences, about 25% being singletons. This specimen consisted of CD4+ T cells sorted from PBMCs, obtained 5 to 6 days after vaccination. The origin of the receptors is a man aged 50-60 years who received an inactivated influenza vaccine. Each CDR3 is given with its conserved first and last residue. The D gene is left open where the match is weak. Some rows mark clone size as missing; the rest say once, few, many or name a class of expanded clone.

>NA|TRBJ2-3|TRBV10-3|many
CAISEQLVTDTQYF
TGTGCCATCAGTGAACAACTAGTGACAGATACGCAGTATTTT
>NA|TRBJ2-4|TRBV20-1|NA
CSGLDLSKNIQYF
TGCAGTGGGCTAGACTTGTCCAAAAACATTCAGTACTTC
>NA|TRBJ1-4|TRBV4-3|many
CASSQDSTAGRKKLFF
TGCGCCAGCAGCCAAGATTCGACAGCAGGACGCAAAAAACTGTTTTTT
>NA|TRBJ1-5|TRBV4-3|few
CASSQDYTQPQHF
TGCGCCAGCAGCCAAGATTATACTCAGCCCCAGCATTTT
>NA|TRBJ2-1|TRBV4-2|NA
CASSQDLSLLSYNEQFF
TGTGCCAGCAGCCAAGATCTCTCCCTGCTCTCCTACAATGAGCAGTTCTTC
>NA|TRBJ1-1|TRBV30|NA
CAWSVGGGTEAFF
TGTGCCTGGAGTGTAGGGGGAGGTACTGAAGCTTTCTTT
>NA|TRBJ1-1|TRBV10-3|few
CAISGGPSAAEAFF
TGTGCCATCAGTGGGGGCCCATCGGCCGCTGAAGCTTTCTTT
>TRBD2|TRBJ2-2|TRBV12-3/TRBV12-4|NA
CASSLSAGGTLFF
TGTGCCAGCAGTTTATCGGCGGGGGGAACGCTGTTTTTT
>NA|TRBJ2-3|TRBV30|few
CAWIPANTDTQYF
TGTGCCTGGATTCCGGCGAACACAGATACGCAGTATTTT
>NA|TRBJ2-7|TRBV14|NA
CASSHTNKQYF
TGTGCCAGCAGCCATACTAATAAGCAGTACTTC
>NA|TRBJ1-2|TRBV5-5|NA
CASSEWTVLFGYTF
TGTGCCAGCAGCGAATGGACAGTCCTCTTCGGCTACACCTTC
>NA|TRBJ1-5|TRBV27|few
CASSNRLNSNQPQHF
TGTGCCAGCAGTAACAGGCTTAATAGCAATCAGCCCCAGCATTTT
>TRBD2|TRBJ2-3|TRBV29-1|few
CSVVLAGGATDTQYF
TGCAGCGTGGTCTTAGCGGGGGGAGCCACAGATACGCAGTATTTT
>NA|TRBJ2-5|TRBV12-3/TRBV12-4|NA
CASSLRTGVETQYF
TGTGCCAGCAGTTTGCGTACAGGTGTGGAGACCCAGTACTTC
>NA|TRBJ2-7|TRBV3-1|NA
CASSDSPYEQYF
TGTGCCAGCAGCGACAGTCCCTACGAGCAGTACTTC
>TRBD1|TRBJ1-1|TRBV20-1|NA
CSAGQGHTEAFF
TGCAGTGCGGGACAGGGGCACACTGAAGCTTTCTTT
>NA|TRBJ2-5|TRBV27|NA
CASGIAARETQYF
TGTGCCAGCGGGATAGCGGCCCGAGAGACCCAGTACTTC
>TRBD1|TRBJ1-3|TRBV2|NA
CASWGRQGAVF
TGTGCCAGCTGGGGCCGACAGGGGGCTGTATTT
>NA|TRBJ2-1|TRBV28|few
CATALDEQFF
TGTGCCACCGCTTTGGATGAGCAGTTCTTC
>NA|TRBJ2-2|TRBV6-1|few
CASRQTVLTGELFF
TGTGCCAGCAGACAAACAGTCCTCACCGGGGAGCTGTTTTTT
>NA|TRBJ2-7|TRBV20-1|few
CSATHLSGEQYF
TGCAGTGCTACACACCTCAGCGGCGAGCAGTACTTC
>NA|TRBJ1-2|TRBV28|NA
CASRDNYGYTF
TGTGCCAGCAGGGATAACTATGGCTACACCTTC
>TRBD1|TRBJ2-2|TRBV27|NA
CASSTGTGPTGELFF
TGTGCCAGCAGTACCGGGACAGGGCCCACCGGGGAGCTGTTTTTT
>NA|TRBJ2-7|TRBV6-2/TRBV6-3|NA
CASSYTGADDYEQYF
TGTGCCAGCAGTTACACCGGCGCGGACGACTACGAGCAGTACTTC
>TRBD1|TRBJ2-6|TRBV10-3|few
CAISGQGLFSGANVLTF
TGTGCCATCAGTGGACAGGGTCTATTCTCTGGGGCCAACGTCCTGACTTTC
>TRBD1|TRBJ2-1|TRBV5-1|many
CASSPGGVFNEQFF
TGCGCCAGCAGCCCAGGGGGCGTGTTCAATGAGCAGTTCTTC
>NA|TRBJ1-1|TRBV7-2|NA
CACRTGYNTEAFF
TGTGCCTGCAGGACCGGATATAACACTGAAGCTTTCTTT
>TRBD1|TRBJ2-5|TRBV7-9|NA
CASSLSTGFETQYF
TGTGCCAGCAGCTTATCGACAGGGTTTGAGACCCAGTACTTC
>NA|TRBJ2-3|TRBV9|NA
CASSVETARDTQYF
TGTGCCAGCAGCGTAGAAACTGCCAGAGATACGCAGTATTTT
>NA|TRBJ2-6|TRBV28|NA
CASSLLGSTGANVLTF
TGTGCCAGCAGTTTATTGGGGTCTACTGGGGCCAACGTCCTGACTTTC
>NA|TRBJ2-7|TRBV7-9|NA
CASSLAIGHWEQYF
TGTGCCAGCAGCTTAGCGATTGGCCACTGGGAGCAGTACTTC
>TRBD1|TRBJ2-2|TRBV5-1|NA
CASSLGRQGAANTGELFF
TGCGCCAGCAGCTTGGGACGTCAGGGGGCCGCGAACACCGGGGAGCTGTTTTTT